The following is a TCR beta chain sequence with its context. The sample originates from a study of PD-1 blockade in classical Hodgkin lymphoma. The patients all showed relapse after autologous stem cell transplantation, while their brentuximab vedotin exposure varied. The repertoire was sequenced with immunoSEQ multiplex PCR; TCRdb's copy has only in-frame clones and lacks some. The sample has about 86,000 clones; around 90% are singletons. The sample in question was peripheral blood mononuclear cells (PBMCs), obtained at baseline. This receptor was identified in a human donor with classical Hodgkin lymphoma.

The CDR3 bases are TGTGCCAGCAGCCCGGTAAGGGGAAGGGAGACCCAGTACTTC. Translated: CASSPVRGRETQYF. V and J are TRBV5-5 and TRBJ2-5; possible D gene TRBD1, 5 bases. CDR3 length equals 14 residues. The germline V and J ends were trimmed by 4 bases and 5 bases, with 15 bases remaining between them. From germline, CDR1 is SGHKS and CDR2 YYEKEE (reference sequence).